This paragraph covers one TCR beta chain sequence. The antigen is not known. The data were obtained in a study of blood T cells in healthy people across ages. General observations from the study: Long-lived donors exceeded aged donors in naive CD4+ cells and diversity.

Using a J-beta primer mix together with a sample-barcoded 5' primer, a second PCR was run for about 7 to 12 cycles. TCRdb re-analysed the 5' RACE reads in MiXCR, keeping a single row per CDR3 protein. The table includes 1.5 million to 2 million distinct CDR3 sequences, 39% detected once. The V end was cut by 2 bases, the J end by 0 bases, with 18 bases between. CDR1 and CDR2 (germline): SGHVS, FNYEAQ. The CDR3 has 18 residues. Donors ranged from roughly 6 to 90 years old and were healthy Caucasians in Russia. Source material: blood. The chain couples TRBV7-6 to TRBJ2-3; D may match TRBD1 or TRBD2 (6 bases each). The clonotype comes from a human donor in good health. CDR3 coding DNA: TGTGCCAGCAGCTTATTGATTGGGGGGCCGGGAAGCACAGATACGCAGTATTTT. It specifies CASSLLIGGPGSTDTQYF.